This record concerns one T cell receptor beta chain sequence. CD45RO-negative cells were positively selected for CCR7, leaving out terminally differentiated effector memory CD45RA+ cells. Clones were read by immunoSEQ multiplex PCR, and TCRdb kept only the in-frame ones, dropping some. The table includes some 2.1 million clones, around 95% detected once. This record belongs to a study of shared clonotypes between healthy human individuals. At the level of the study: Donor ages ranged 18 to 49 years: two women, a few men.

CDR1 is PRHDT, CDR2 FYEKMQ, per germline (reference sequence). There are 16 residues in the CDR3. The V and J ends lost 0 bases and 3 bases respectively, with 14 bases between them. The TCR sequence derives from a man aged 18 to 30 in good health. Some clones in this sample may be carry-over from other donors' samples. Input material: naive CD8+ T cells from PBMCs. V and J are TRBV13 and TRBJ1-2, with a possible D match to TRBD1 (6 bases). The CDR3 bases are TGTGCCAGCAGCTTAGGCCGGGGGGGCAACGACTATGGCTACACCTTC. Translating it yields CASSLGRGGNDYGYTF.